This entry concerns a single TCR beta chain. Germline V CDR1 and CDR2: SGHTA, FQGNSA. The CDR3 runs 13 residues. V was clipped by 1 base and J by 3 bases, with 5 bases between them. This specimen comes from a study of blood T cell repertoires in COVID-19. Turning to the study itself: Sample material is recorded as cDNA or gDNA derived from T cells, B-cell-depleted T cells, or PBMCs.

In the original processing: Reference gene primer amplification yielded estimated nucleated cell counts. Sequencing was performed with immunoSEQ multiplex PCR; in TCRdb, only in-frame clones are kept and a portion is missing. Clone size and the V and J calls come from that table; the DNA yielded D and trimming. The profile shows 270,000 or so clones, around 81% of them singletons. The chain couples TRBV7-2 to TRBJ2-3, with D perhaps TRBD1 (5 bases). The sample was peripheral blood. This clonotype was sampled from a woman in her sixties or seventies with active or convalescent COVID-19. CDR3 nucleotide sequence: TGTGCCAGCAGCTTAGACAGGACAGATACGCAGTATTTT. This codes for CASSLDRTDTQYF.